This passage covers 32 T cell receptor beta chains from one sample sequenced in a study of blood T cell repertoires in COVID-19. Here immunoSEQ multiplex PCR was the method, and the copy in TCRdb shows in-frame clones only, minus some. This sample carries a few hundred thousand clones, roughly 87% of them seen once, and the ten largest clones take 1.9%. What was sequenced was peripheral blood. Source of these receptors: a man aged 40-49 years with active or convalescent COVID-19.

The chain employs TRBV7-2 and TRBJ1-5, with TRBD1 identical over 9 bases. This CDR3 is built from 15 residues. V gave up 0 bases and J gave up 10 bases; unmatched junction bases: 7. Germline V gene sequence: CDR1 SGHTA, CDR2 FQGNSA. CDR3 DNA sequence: TGTGCCAGCAGCTTAGCGAGACAGGGGGTAAATCCCCAGCATTTT. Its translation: CASSLARQGVNPQHF.

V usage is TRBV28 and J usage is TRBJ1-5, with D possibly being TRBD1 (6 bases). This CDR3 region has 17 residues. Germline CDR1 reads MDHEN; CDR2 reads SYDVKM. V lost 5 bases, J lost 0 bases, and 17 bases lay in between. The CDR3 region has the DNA TGTGCCAGCAGTGCTGGGGGCCGGGGCAATAGCAATCAGCCCCAGCATTTT. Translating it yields CASSAGGRGNSNQPQHF.

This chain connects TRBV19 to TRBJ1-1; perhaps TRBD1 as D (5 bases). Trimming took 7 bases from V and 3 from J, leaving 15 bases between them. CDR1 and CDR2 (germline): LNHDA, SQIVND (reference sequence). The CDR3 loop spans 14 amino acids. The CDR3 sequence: CASISLRQHTEAFF. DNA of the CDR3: TGTGCCAGTATCTCCCTCAGACAGCACACTGAAGCTTTCTTT.

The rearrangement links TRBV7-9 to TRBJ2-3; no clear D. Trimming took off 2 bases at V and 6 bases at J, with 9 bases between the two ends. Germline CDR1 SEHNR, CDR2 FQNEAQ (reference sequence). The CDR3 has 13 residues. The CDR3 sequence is CASSLISGDTQYF. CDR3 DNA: TGTGCCAGCAGCTTAATCTCTGGCGATACGCAGTATTTT. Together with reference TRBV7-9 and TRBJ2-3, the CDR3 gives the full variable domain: DTGVSQNPRHKITKRGQNVTFRCDPISEHNRLYWYRQTLGQGPEFLTYFQNEAQLEKSRLLSDRFSAERPKGSFSTLEIQRTEQGDSAMYLCASSLISGDTQYFGPGTRLTVL.

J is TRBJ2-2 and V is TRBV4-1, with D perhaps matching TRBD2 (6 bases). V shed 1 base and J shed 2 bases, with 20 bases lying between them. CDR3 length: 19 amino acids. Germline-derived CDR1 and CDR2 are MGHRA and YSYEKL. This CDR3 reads CASSQGIMLGGTNTGELFF. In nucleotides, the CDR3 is TGCGCCAGCAGCCAAGGGATTATGTTGGGAGGCACTAACACCGGGGAGCTGTTTTTT.

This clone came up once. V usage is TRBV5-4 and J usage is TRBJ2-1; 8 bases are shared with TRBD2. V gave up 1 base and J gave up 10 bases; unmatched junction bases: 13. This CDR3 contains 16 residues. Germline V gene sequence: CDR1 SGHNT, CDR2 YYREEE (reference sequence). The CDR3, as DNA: TGTGCCAGCAGCTTGTTTACGGGAGGGCCATGGGAAGAGCAGTTCTTC. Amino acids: CASSLFTGGPWEEQFF.

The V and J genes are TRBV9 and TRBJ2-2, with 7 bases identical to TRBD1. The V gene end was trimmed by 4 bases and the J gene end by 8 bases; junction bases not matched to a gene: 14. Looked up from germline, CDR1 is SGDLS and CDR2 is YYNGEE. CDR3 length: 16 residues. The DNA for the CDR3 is TGTGCCAGCAGCCCCCAAGGCAGGGGGTCAACAGGGGAGCTGTTTTTT. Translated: CASSPQGRGSTGELFF.

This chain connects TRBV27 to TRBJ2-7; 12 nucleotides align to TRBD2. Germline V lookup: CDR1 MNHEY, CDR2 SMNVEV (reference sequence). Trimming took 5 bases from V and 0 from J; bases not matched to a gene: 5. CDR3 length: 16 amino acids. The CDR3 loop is CASSPATSGSSYEQYF. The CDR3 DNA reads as TGTGCCAGCAGTCCGGCGACTAGCGGGAGCTCCTACGAGCAGTACTTC.

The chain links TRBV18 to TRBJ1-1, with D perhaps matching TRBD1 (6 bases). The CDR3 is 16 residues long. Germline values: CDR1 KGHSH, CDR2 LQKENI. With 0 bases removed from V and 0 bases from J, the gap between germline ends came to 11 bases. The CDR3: CASSPPIDRLNTEAFF. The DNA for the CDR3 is TGTGCCAGCTCACCACCGATTGACAGGCTGAACACTGAAGCTTTCTTT.

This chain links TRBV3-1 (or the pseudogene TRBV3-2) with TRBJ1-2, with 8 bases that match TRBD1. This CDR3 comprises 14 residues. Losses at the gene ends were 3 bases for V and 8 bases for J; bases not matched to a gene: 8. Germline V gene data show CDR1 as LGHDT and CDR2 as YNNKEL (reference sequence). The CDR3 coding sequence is TGTGCCAGCAGCCAGTGGACAGGGCCCCTGGGCTACACCTTC. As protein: CASSQWTGPLGYTF.

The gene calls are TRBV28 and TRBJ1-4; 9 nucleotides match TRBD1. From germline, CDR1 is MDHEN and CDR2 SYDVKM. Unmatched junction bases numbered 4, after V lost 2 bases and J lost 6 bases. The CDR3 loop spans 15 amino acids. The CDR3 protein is CASSLLTGGYEKLFF. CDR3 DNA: TGTGCCAGCAGTTTACTGACAGGGGGTTATGAAAAACTGTTTTTT.

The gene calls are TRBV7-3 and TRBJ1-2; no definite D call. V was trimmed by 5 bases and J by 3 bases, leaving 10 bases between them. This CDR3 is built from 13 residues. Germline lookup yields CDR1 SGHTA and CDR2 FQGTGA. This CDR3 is CASSPRRDYGYTF. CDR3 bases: TGTGCCAGCAGCCCACGGCGGGACTATGGCTACACCTTC.

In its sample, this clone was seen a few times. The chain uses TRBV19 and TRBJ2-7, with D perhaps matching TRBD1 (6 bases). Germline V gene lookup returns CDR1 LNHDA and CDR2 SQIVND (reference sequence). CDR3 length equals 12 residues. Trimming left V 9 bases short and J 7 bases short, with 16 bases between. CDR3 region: CASGTLAGEQYF. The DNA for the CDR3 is TGTGCCAGCGGGACATTGGCAGGGGAGCAGTACTTC. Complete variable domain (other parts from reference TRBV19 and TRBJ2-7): DGGITQSPKYLFRKEGQNVTLSCEQNLNHDAMYWYRQDPGQGLRLIYYSQIVNDFQKGDIAEGYSVSREKKESFPLTVTSAQKNPTAFYLCASGTLAGEQYFGPGTRLTVT.

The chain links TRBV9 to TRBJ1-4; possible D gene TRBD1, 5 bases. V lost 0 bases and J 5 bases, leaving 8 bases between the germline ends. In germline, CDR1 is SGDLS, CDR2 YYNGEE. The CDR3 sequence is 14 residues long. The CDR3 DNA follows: TGTGCCAGCAGCGTAGGACAGACGAATGAAAAACTGTTTTTT. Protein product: CASSVGQTNEKLFF.

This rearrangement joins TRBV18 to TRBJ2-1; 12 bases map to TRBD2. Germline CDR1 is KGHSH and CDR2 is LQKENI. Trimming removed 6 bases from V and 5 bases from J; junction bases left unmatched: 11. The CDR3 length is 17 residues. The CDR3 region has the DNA TGTGCCAGCTCCCTTATAACTAGCGGGGGGCCCGACAATGAGCAGTTCTTC. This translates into CASSLITSGGPDNEQFF.

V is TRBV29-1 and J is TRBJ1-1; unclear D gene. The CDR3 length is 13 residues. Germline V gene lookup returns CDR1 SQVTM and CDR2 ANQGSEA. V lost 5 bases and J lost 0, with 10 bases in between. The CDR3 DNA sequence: TGCAGCGTTACGGGAAGCATGAACACTGAAGCTTTCTTT. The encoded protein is CSVTGSMNTEAFF.

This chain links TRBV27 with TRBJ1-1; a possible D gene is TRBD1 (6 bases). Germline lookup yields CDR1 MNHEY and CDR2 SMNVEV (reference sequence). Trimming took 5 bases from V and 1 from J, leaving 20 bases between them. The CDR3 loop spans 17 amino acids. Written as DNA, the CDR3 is TGTGCCAGCAGTCTGATCCGGGACACCCTTCAGAACACTGAAGCTTTCTTT. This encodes CASSLIRDTLQNTEAFF.

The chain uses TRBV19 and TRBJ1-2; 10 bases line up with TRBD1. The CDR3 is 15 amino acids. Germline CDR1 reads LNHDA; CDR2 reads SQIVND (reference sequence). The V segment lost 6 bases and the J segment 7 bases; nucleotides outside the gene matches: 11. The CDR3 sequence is CASSLGRQGAPGYTF. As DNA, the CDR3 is TGTGCCAGTAGCCTCGGACGACAGGGGGCGCCTGGCTACACCTTC.

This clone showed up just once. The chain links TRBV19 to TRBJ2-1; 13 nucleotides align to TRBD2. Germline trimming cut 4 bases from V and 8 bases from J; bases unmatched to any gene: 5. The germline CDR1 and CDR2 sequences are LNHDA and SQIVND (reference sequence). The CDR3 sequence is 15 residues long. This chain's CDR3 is CASSTGTSGKDEQFF. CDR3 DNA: TGTGCCAGTAGTACCGGGACTAGCGGGAAGGATGAGCAGTTCTTC.

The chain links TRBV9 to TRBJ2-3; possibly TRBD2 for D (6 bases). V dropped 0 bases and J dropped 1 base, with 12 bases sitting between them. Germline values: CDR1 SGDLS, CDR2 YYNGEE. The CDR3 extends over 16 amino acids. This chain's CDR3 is CASSVETGVGTDTQYF. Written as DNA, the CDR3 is TGTGCCAGCAGCGTAGAAACGGGAGTTGGCACAGATACGCAGTATTTT.

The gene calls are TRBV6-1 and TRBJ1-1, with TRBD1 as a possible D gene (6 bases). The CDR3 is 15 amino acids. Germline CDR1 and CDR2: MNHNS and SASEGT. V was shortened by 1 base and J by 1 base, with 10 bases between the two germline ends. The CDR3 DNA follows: TGTGCCAGCAGTGAAGGTGGCAGGGGGAACACTGAAGCTTTCTTT. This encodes CASSEGGRGNTEAFF.

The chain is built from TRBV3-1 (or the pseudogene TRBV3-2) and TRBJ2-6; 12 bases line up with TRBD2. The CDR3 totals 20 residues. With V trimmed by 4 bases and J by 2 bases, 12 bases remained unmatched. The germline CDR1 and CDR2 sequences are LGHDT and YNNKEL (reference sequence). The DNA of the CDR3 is TGTGCCAGCAGCCCCTGGACCTCTAGCGGGGGGGCGACTGGGGCCAACGTCCTGACTTTC. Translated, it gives CASSPWTSSGGATGANVLTF.

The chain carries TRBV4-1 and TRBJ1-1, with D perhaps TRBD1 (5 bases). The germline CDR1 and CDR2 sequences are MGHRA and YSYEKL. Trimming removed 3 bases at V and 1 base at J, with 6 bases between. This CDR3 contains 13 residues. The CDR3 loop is CASSQGGNTEAFF. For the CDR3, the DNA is TGCGCCAGCAGCCAGGGGGGGAACACTGAAGCTTTCTTT.

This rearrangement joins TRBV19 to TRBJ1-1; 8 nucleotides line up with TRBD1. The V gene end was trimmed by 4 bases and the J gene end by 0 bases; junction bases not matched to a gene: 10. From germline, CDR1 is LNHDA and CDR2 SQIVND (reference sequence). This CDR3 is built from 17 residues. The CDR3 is CASSTLRGQALNTEAFF. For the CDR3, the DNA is TGTGCCAGTAGTACACTTCGGGGACAGGCTTTGAACACTGAAGCTTTCTTT.

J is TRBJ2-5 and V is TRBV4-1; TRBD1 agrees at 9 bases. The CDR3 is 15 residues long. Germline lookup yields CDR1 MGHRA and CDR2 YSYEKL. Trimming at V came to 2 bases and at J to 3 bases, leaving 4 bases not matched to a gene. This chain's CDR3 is CASSQSGTGKETQYF. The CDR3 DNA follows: TGCGCCAGCAGCCAATCCGGGACAGGGAAAGAGACCCAGTACTTC.

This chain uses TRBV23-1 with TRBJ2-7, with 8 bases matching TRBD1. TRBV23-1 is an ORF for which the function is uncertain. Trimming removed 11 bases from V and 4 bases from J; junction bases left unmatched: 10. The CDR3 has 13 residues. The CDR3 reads CAGPRTGMYEQYF. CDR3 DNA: TGCGCCGGCCCCCGGACAGGGATGTACGAGCAGTACTTC.

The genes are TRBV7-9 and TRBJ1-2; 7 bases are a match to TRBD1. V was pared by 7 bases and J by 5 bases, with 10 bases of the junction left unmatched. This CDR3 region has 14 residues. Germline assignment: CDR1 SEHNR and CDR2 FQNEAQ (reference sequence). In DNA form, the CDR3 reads TGTGCCAGCACCTATGACAGGGACCCTTATGGCTACACCTTC. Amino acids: CASTYDRDPYGYTF.

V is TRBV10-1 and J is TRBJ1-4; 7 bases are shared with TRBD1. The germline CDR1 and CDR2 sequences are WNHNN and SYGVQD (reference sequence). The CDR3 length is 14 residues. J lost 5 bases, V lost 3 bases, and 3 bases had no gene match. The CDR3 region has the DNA TGCGCCAGCAGTGAAGGCAGGGGGAATGAAAAACTGTTTTTT. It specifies CASSEGRGNEKLFF.

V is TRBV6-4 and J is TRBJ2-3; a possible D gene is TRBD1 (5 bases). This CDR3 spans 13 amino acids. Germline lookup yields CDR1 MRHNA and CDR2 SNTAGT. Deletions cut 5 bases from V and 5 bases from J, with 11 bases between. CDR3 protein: CASSFRAEDTQYF. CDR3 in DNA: TGTGCCAGCAGTTTCAGGGCTGAAGATACGCAGTATTTT.

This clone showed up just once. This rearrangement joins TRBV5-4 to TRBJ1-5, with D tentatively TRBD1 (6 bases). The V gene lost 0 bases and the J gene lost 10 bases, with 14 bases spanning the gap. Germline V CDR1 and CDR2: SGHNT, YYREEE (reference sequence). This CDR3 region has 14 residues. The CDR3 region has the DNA TGTGCCAGCAGCTTGGAACAGGGCCCGTCACCCCAGCATTTT. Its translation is CASSLEQGPSPQHF.

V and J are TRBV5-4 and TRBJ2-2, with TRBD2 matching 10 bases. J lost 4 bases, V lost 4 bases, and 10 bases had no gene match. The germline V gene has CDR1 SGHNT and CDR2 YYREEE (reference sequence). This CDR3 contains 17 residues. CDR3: CASSSPTSGAGTGELFF. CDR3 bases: TGTGCCAGCAGCAGCCCCACTAGCGGGGCCGGCACCGGGGAGCTGTTTTTT.

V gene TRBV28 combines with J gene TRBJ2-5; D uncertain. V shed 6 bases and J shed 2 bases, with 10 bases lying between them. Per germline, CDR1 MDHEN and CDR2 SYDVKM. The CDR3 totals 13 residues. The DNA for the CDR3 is TGTGCCAGCAGACCCGCCGGGCAAGAGACCCAGTACTTC. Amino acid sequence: CASRPAGQETQYF.